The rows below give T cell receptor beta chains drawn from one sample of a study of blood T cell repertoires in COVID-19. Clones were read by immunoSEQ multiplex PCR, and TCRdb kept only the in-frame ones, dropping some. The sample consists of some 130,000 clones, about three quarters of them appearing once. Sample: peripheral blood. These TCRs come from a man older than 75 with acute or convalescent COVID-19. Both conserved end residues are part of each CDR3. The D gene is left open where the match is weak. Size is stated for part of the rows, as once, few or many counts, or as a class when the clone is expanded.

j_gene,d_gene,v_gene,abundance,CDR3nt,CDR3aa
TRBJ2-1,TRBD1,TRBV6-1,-,TGTGCCAGCAGTGAACGGGACAGGGGGTTCTACAATGAGCAGTTCTTC,CASSERDRGFYNEQFF
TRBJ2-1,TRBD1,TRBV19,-,TGTGCCACCCGGGACAGGGTGATAAATGAGCAGTTCTTC,CATRDRVINEQFF
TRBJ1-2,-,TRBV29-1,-,TGCAGCGTTGAAGGGGAAACAGGAGAAACTAACTATGGCTACACCTTC,CSVEGETGETNYGYTF
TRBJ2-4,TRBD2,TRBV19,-,TGTGCCAGTAGTATACCGACTGCTAGCGGTAAAAACATTCAGTACTTC,CASSIPTASGKNIQYF
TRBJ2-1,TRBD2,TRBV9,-,TGTGCCAGCAGCGCGGGGGGGCCAAGGGTAAATGAGCAGTTCTTC,CASSAGGPRVNEQFF
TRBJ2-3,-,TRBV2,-,TGTGCCAGCCTCCTCAGGGCAGATACGCAGTATTTT,CASLLRADTQYF
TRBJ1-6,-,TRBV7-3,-,TGTGCCAGCAGCTTGGAGGTCGGACCCCTCCACTTT,CASSLEVGPLHF
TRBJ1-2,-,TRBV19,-,TGTGCCAGTAGTATCTTAGGGGCTGGCTACACCTTC,CASSILGAGYTF
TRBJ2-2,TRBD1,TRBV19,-,TGTGCCAGTAGTGGGGACAGAATCCCGTCCGGGGAGCTGTTTTTT,CASSGDRIPSGELFF
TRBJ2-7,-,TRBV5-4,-,TGTGCCAGCAGCTTGGAGCTACAGTACGAGCAGTACTTC,CASSLELQYEQYF
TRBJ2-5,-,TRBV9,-,TGTGCCAGCAGCGTAGGTCAGGGGAATTGGGAGACCCAGTACTTC,CASSVGQGNWETQYF
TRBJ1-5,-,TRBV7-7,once,TGTGCCAGCAGCTTAGACGAGAATCAGCCCCAGCATTTT,CASSLDENQPQHF
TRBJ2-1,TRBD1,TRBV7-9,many,TGTGCCAGCAGCTGGGGGACAGGAATCTACAATGAGCAGTTCTTC,CASSWGTGIYNEQFF
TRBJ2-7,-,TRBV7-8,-,TGTGCCAGCAGCTTAGCCCGGACAGTTACCTACGAGCAGTACTTC,CASSLARTVTYEQYF
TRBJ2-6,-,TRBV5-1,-,TGCGCCAGCAGCCTCCGGGACTTGAGCTCTGGGGCCAACGTCCTGACTTTC,CASSLRDLSSGANVLTF
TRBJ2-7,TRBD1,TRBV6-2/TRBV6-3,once,TGTGCCAGCAGTACGGATACAGGGGTCGAGCAGTACTTC,CASSTDTGVEQYF
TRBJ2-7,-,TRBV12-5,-,TGTGCTAGTGGTACAGGATTATACGAGCAGTACTTC,CASGTGLYEQYF
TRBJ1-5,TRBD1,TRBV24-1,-,TGTGCCACCAGTGATGCCGGGACAGGGGGCGCCTACCAGCCCCAGCATTTT,CATSDAGTGGAYQPQHF
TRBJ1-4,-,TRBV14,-,TGTGCCAGCAGCCAAAATCAGGGAGGTGAAAAACTGTTTTTT,CASSQNQGGEKLFF
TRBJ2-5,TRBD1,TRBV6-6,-,TGTGCCAGCAGTTACCGGGACAGGCGGGAGACCCAGTACTTC,CASSYRDRRETQYF
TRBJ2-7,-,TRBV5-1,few,TGCGCCAGCAGCTTGGGTCCTAACTCCTACGAGCAGTACTTC,CASSLGPNSYEQYF
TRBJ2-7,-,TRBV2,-,TGTGCCAGCAGATCGGTCGAGAGCGAGCAGTACTTC,CASRSVESEQYF
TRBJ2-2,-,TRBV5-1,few,TGCGCCAGCAGCTTCACACAACCAGGGTTCCCCGGGGAGCTGTTTTTT,CASSFTQPGFPGELFF
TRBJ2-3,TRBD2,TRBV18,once,TGTGCCAGCCTTAGGACTAGCAGGGATACGCAGTATTTT,CASLRTSRDTQYF
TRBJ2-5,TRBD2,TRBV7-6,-,TGTGCCAGCAGCTTAGCCGAGCGGGGGGGCAGGAAGACCCAGTACTTC,CASSLAERGGRKTQYF
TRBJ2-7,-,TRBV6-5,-,TGTGCCAGCAGTAAATCTGCCGGACAGACCTACGAGCAGTACTTC,CASSKSAGQTYEQYF
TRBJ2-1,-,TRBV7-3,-,TGTGCCAGCAGCTTAAATGGGGTTGGCGGGGCGACCTACAATGAGCAGTTCTTC,CASSLNGVGGATYNEQFF
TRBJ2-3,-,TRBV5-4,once,TGTGCCAGCAGCTCCCCTACGGTCGACCAGGGTAGGCAGTATTTT,CASSSPTVDQGRQYF
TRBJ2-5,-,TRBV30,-,TGTGCCTGGATTCCAGGTGTCCAAGAGACCCAGTACTTC,CAWIPGVQETQYF
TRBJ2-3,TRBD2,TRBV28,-,TGTGCCAGCAGTTTGGGGGGGGGTTTCACAGATACGCAGTATTTT,CASSLGGGFTDTQYF
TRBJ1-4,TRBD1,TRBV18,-,TGTGCCAGCTCACCTCCGGACAGGGGGAAAGAAAAACTGTTTTTT,CASSPPDRGKEKLFF
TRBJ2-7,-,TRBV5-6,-,TGTGCCAGCAGCTTCTCGGGGGTGTTTTACGAGCAGTACTTC,CASSFSGVFYEQYF
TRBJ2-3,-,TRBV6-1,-,TGTGCCAGCAGTGGGGAGGAATGGGACTTAGACACAGATACGCAGTATTTT,CASSGEEWDLDTDTQYF
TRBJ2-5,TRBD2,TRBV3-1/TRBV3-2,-,TGTGCCAGCAGCCTAGCGGGGGGACAAGAGACCCAGTACTTC,CASSLAGGQETQYF
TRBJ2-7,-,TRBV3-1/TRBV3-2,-,TGTGCCAGCAGCCAGGCCGGGTCCTCCCTCTACGAGCAGTACTTC,CASSQAGSSLYEQYF
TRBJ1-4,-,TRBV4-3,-,TGCGCCAGCAGAGAAAGCTTGGCACCGGGAGGTGAAAAACTGTTTTTT,CASRESLAPGGEKLFF
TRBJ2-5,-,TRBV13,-,TGTGCCAGCAGCCCCCCGGGTCCTAAGGGGGTGACCCAGTACTTC,CASSPPGPKGVTQYF
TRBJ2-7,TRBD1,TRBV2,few,TGTGCCAGCACCTTTAGGGACAGGGAATCCTACGAGCAGTACTTC,CASTFRDRESYEQYF
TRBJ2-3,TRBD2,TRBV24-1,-,TGTGCCACCAGTCGTGCTAGCGGGGGCACAGATACGCAGTATTTT,CATSRASGGTDTQYF
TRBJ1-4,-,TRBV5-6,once,TGTGCCAGCAGCTACGGGCGGGGGGAAAAACTGTTTTTT,CASSYGRGEKLFF
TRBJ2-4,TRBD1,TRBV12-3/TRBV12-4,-,TGTGCCAGCAGTCTTCTTCGGGACAGGGGTATGAACTTC,CASSLLRDRGMNF
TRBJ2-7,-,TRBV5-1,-,TGCGCCAGCAGCTTTTCTGGCTCAGGGAACTACGAGCAGTACTTC,CASSFSGSGNYEQYF
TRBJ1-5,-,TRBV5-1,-,TGCGCCAGCAGCTTGGCCCCGGATCAGCCCCAGCATTTT,CASSLAPDQPQHF
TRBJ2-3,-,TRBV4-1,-,TGCGCCAGCAGCCAGACCTCAGCGGGTAGCGGCGCAGATACGCAGTATTTT,CASSQTSAGSGADTQYF
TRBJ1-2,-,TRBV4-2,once,TGTGCCAGCAGCCAAGTAGGTTCGGGGGGAAGGAATGGCTACACCTTC,CASSQVGSGGRNGYTF
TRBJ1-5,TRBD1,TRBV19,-,TGTGCCAGTAGTAACCGGACAGGGGAGATGTTGATGGGTCAGCCCCAGCATTTT,CASSNRTGEMLMGQPQHF
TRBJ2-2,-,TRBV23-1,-,TGCGCCAGCAGAAGGCGGCACAACACCGGGGAGCTGTTTTTT,CASRRRHNTGELFF
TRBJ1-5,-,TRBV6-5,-,TGTGCCAGCAGTTACTCGTATTATAGCAATCAGCCCCAGCATTTT,CASSYSYYSNQPQHF
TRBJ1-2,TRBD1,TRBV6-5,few,TGTGCCAGCAGTTACTCTCCCGACAGGGGGCGAGGCTACACCTTC,CASSYSPDRGRGYTF
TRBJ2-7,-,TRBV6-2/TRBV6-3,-,TGTGCCAGCAGTTACTCGGGTATTGGGGCAGCCTCCTACGAGCAGTACTTC,CASSYSGIGAASYEQYF
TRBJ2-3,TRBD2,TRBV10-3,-,TGTGCCAGCAGAGGTAGCGGGGGCACAGATACGCAGTATTTT,CASRGSGGTDTQYF
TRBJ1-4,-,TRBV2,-,TGTGCCAGCAGTGAGTACACGTCTAATGAAAAACTGTTTTTT,CASSEYTSNEKLFF
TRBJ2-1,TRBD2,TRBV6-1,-,TGTGCCAGCAGTGAATGGGGAACTAGCGCACTCCTAACTGGCGATGAGCAGTTCTTC,CASSEWGTSALLTGDEQFF